This TCR beta chain was recorded in a study of blood T cell repertoires in COVID-19 (TCRdb year 2020). Regarding the complete study: Samples from collaborators originated in the United States, Italy and Spain and spanned both the acute and convalescent phases of COVID-19. A freely available public database, intended as a resource for researchers studying the immune response to SARS-CoV-2, is where the repertoires were released. The dataset comprised deeply sampled blood TCRbeta repertoires from subjects exposed to, actively infected with, or recovered from COVID-19. Where HLA class I and class II types were available, the types were taken from metadata supplied by the sample provider, not from assay-based typing. The samples were drawn from the first 160 participants of the ongoing ImmuneRACE study and from 1,200 or so subjects provided by 6 global collaborators. A de-identified subject ID, COVID-19 status, age in years and sex were almost always included in the sample metadata. The prospective study material was composed of cDNA or gDNA derived from T cells, B-cell-depleted T cells, or PBMCs. The investigation overall reported the following: The amount of clinical and demographic metadata varied by source and participant and was provided uncurated.

Whole blood was collected in K2EDTA tubes by collaborating institutions according to the institutions' own protocols. For TCRbeta analysis, collaborators shipped samples as frozen whole blood, isolated PBMCs, or DNA extracted from either of those sample types. As concerns this clone: The clone's antigen remains unknown. Per-base qualities were not stored, and no clone one base away is much larger.

The CDR3, from cysteine to phenylalanine, totals 13 residues. The read is trimmed to its CDR3 DNA, 39 bases read in frame from base 1. Ends trimmed: V by 5 bases, J by 7 bases; bases unmatched to a gene: 6. CDR1 ENHRY and CDR2 SYGVKD are derived from the germline V gene. The immunoSEQ Assay, a bias-controlled multiplex PCR, was used to amplify TCRbeta CDR3 regions from genomic DNA. In the paper's pipeline: The number of nucleated cells in each sample was estimated from the amplification of reference gene primers within the assay. Sequence reads were collapsed and filtered to measure the absolute abundance of every unique TCRbeta CDR3 rearrangement. For each sample, productive Simpson clonality was calculated as the square root of Simpson's diversity index over productive rearrangements. Here the immuneACCESS table is served through TCRdb, limited to in-frame sequences with V and J called. Missing clones are a known gap in these copies; in checked studies unresolved V genes cover under half, and the rest lacks a known reason. V and J calls and clone size come straight from that table; D and trimming were deduced from the DNA. This sample is represented by 85,000 to 100,000 clones; more than 80% of them were singletons. The ten largest clones represent about a quarter of the sample.

The sequenced material came from peripheral blood. The sequence links TRBV10-3 to TRBJ1-2; 8 junctional bases match TRBD1. The sequence came from a human donor in a cohort sampled during active COVID-19. Here the CDR3 is given as CAISSDRVGGYTF. The nucleotide sequence is TGTGCCATCAGTTCGGACAGGGTGGGTGGCTACACCTTC.